The 10 T cell receptor beta chains listed next were all sequenced from one sample in a study of blood T cells in healthy people across ages. For the second PCR, which ran for about 6 to 11 cycles, a sample-barcoded 5' primer and a J-beta primer mix were used. TCRdb used MiXCR to reprocess the 5' RACE reads, holding one entry per CDR3 protein. The sample has about 1.4 million distinct CDR3 sequences, 59% seen once; the top ten hold 6.5% to 8.5%. Sequencing was performed on blood. These receptors came from a man aged 18-30 years in good health.

This clonotype showed up just a few times. J is TRBJ1-6 and V is TRBV27; D gene ambiguous. The germline CDR1 and CDR2 sequences are MNHEY and SMNVEV (reference sequence). This CDR3 contains 16 residues. The V end was cut by 3 bases, the J end by 0 bases, with 9 bases between. In DNA form, the CDR3 reads TGTGCCAGCAGTTTGGGTGCTCGCTCCTATAATTCACCCCTCCACTTT. It yields the protein CASSLGARSYNSPLHF.

The chain employs TRBV5-1 and TRBJ2-4, with 10 bases matching TRBD1. Judging by the DNA end, TRBJ2-7 fits better; the J call may be wrong. The germline V gene has CDR1 SGHRS and CDR2 YFSETQ. The CDR3 sequence is 19 residues long. The CDR3 DNA reads as TGCGCCAGCAGCGCGGAGTGGGACAGGGGCCGAAGAAGCTCCTACGAGCAGTACTTC. Its protein is CASSAEWDRGRRSSYEQYF.

The CDR3 DNA reads TGCGCCACCGGCCCCTCAGCCTACGAGCAGTACTTC. Translation gives CATGPSAYEQYF. The chain employs TRBV10-1 and TRBJ2-7; D unclear. In germline, CDR1 is WNHNN, CDR2 SYGVQD (reference sequence). CDR3 length: 12 amino acids. The V end lost 10 bases, the J end lost 2 bases, and 12 bases lay between the germline ends.

The chain is built from TRBV7-8 and TRBJ1-5, with a tentative D call TRBD1 (5 bases). Trimming took off 5 bases at V and 1 base at J, with 15 bases between the two ends. Per germline, CDR1 SGHVS and CDR2 FQNEAQ. This CDR3 spans 16 amino acids. The CDR3: CASSGYRIGSNQPQHF. DNA for the CDR3: TGTGCCAGCAGCGGCTACAGGATAGGCAGCAATCAGCCCCAGCATTTT. Full variable domain (rest looked up from reference TRBV7-8 and TRBJ1-5): GAGVSQSPRYKVAKRGQDVALRCDPISGHVSLFWYQQALGQGPEFLTYFQNEAQLDKSGLPSDRFFAERPEGSVSTLKIQRTQQEDSAVYLCASSGYRIGSNQPQHFGDGTRLSIL.

The V and J genes are TRBV15 and TRBJ2-7; TRBD2 matches at 12 bases. The germline V gene has CDR1 LNHNV and CDR2 YYDKDF (reference sequence). The CDR3 runs 15 residues. Trimming at V came to 3 bases and at J to 5 bases, leaving 5 bases not matched to a gene. CDR3: CATSRPTSGSHEQYF. CDR3 DNA: TGTGCCACCAGCAGGCCGACTAGCGGGAGCCACGAGCAGTACTTC.

The rearrangement uses TRBV4-1 and TRBJ2-1, with TRBD2 as a possible D gene (6 bases). This CDR3 spans 15 amino acids. Germline lookup yields CDR1 MGHRA and CDR2 YSYEKL. Trimming cost V 4 bases and J 5 bases, with 15 bases left between them. CDR3 residues: CASSPPSSAHNEQFF. The CDR3 DNA reads TGCGCCAGCAGCCCCCCTTCTAGCGCCCACAATGAGCAGTTCTTC.

The gene calls are TRBV6-6 and TRBJ2-1; 10 nucleotides agree with TRBD2. The germline V gene has CDR1 MNHNY and CDR2 SVGAGI (reference sequence). The CDR3 totals 14 residues. J gave up 7 bases and V 5 bases, and 5 bases lay outside the gene matches. DNA of the CDR3: TGTGCCAGCAGTGCCGGGACTAGCGAAAATGAGCAGTTCTTC. Its protein is CASSAGTSENEQFF.

This clonotype was recorded a few times. The chain carries TRBV20-1 and TRBJ1-4; D unresolved. The CDR3 runs to 12 residues. Germline V gene sequence: CDR1 DFQATT, CDR2 SNEGSKA (reference sequence). Trimming left V 1 base short and J 5 bases short, with 5 bases between. The CDR3 DNA sequence: TGCAGTGCTAGAGTGGGGAATGAAAAACTGTTTTTT. Protein: CSARVGNEKLFF.

This chain links TRBV7-6 with TRBJ1-6; no reliable D call. V lost 1 base to trimming and J lost 4 bases, with 8 bases between them. CDR1 and CDR2 from the germline V gene are SGHVS and FNYEAQ. The CDR3 has 15 residues. The CDR3 sequence: CASSLEAVYNSPLHF. CDR3 in DNA: TGTGCCAGCAGCTTAGAGGCAGTATATAATTCACCCCTCCACTTT.

Comments on this clonotype: It is likely a read error, because the conserved phenylalanine at the end of the CDR3 is missing. The chain employs TRBV20-1 and TRBJ2-5, with D possibly being TRBD1 (5 bases). The CDR3 totals 13 residues. With 3 bases removed from V and 1 base from J, the gap between germline ends came to 9 bases. CDR1 is DFQATT and CDR2 is SNEGSKA in the germline V gene (reference sequence). The chain's CDR3 is CSASDSPQETQYL. The CDR3 coding sequence is TGCAGTGCTAGTGACAGCCCCCAAGAGACCCAGTACCTC.